These 11 T cell receptor beta chains originate from one sample sequenced in a study of blood T cells in healthy people across ages (dated by TCRdb to the mid-2010s). Libraries came from 5' RACE. The data were produced on an Illumina HiSeq 2500. A second PCR of roughly 6 to 11 cycles was run with a J-beta primer mix and a sample-barcoded 5' primer. Clones were called with MiXCR by TCRdb after fastp trimmed the public reads at Q25, and only in-frame beta chains were retained. All rows with the same CDR3 protein become a single entry with the most common DNA and genes. This sample comprises approximately 1.5 million distinct CDR3 sequences, 35% to 45% of them detected only once. The ten largest clones add up to approximately 4.1% of the sample. Sequencing was done on a sample of blood. The receptors derive from a woman in her late teens or twenties in good health.

The chain combines TRBV12-3 or TRBV12-4 with TRBJ1-3, with a possible D match to TRBD1 (6 bases). Trimming took off 6 bases at V and 0 bases at J, with 12 bases between the two ends. CDR3 size: 15 residues. CDR3 nucleotide sequence: TGTGCCAGCAGCAGACAGGCGACCTCTGGAAACACCATATATTTT. Translated, it gives CASSRQATSGNTIYF.

This clonotype was found a few times. The rearrangement links TRBV20-1 to TRBJ1-5, with D possibly TRBD1 on 5 matching bases. The ends were cut back, 5 bases at V and 3 bases at J, with 17 bases in the middle. The CDR3 contains 15 residues. Germline values: CDR1 DFQATT, CDR2 SNEGSKA (reference sequence). The CDR3 is CSAPEGVSNNQPQHF. For the CDR3, the DNA is TGCAGTGCTCCGGAAGGGGTATCAAACAATCAGCCCCAGCATTTT.

The chain couples TRBV29-1 to TRBJ2-5; 12 bases fit TRBD2. Germline assignment: CDR1 SQVTM and CDR2 ANQGSEA. The trim removed 8 bases at V and 4 bases at J, leaving 8 bases unmatched. The CDR3 runs to 14 residues. CDR3 DNA: TGCAGCCTCTGGACTAGCGGGGCCCGAGAGACCCAGTACTTC. Its protein product is CSLWTSGARETQYF.

V and J are TRBV4-1 and TRBJ1-5; D unresolved. The V end lost 0 bases, the J end lost 6 bases, and 12 bases lay between the germline ends. The CDR3 has 15 amino acids. The germline V gene has CDR1 MGHRA and CDR2 YSYEKL. CDR3 protein: CASSQDGRLGQPQHF. DNA for the CDR3: TGCGCCAGCAGCCAAGACGGCCGCTTGGGTCAGCCCCAGCATTTT.

This clonotype was counted a few times. The CDR3 is CAWSVTPGGIYEQYF. DNA of the CDR3: TGTGCCTGGAGTGTGACGCCAGGGGGCATCTACGAGCAGTACTTC. This chain joins TRBV30 and TRBJ2-7; 8 bases match TRBD1. The germline V gene has CDR1 GTSNPN and CDR2 SVGIG (reference sequence). This CDR3 comprises 15 residues. Trimming took 0 bases from V and 3 from J; bases not matched to a gene: 7. Complete variable domain (other parts from reference TRBV30 and TRBJ2-7): SQTIHQWPATLVQPVGSPLSLECTVEGTSNPNLYWYRQAAGRGLQLLFYSVGIGQISSEVPQNLSASRPQDRQFILSSKKLLLSDSGFYLCAWSVTPGGIYEQYFGPGTRLTVT.

Details on this clonotype: A junction end diverges from the germline sequence, so it may reflect a read error. The V call is TRBV4-3, the J call TRBJ1-2; D gene uncertain. CDR1 and CDR2 (germline): LGHNA, YSLEER. CDR3 length equals 15 residues. CDR3 sequence reads: CVSSPTEEANYGYTF. CDR3 in DNA: TGCGTCAGCAGCCCGACTGAGGAAGCCAACTATGGCTACACCTTC.

In this sample, this clonotype turned up a few times. The rearrangement links TRBV29-1 to TRBJ2-1; no definite D call. The V and J ends lost 4 bases and 1 base respectively, with 8 bases between them. Per germline, CDR1 SQVTM and CDR2 ANQGSEA. This CDR3 has 13 residues. CDR3 DNA: TGCAGCGTTGTAGTCAGTTCCTACAATGAGCAGTTCTTC. Protein: CSVVVSSYNEQFF.

This chain connects TRBV5-1 to TRBJ2-3; 13 nucleotides match TRBD2. V dropped 1 base and J dropped 5; count of bases not matched to a gene: 13. This CDR3 has 19 residues. Per germline, CDR1 SGHRS and CDR2 YFSETQ. This CDR3 reads CASSLLTDGLAGALDTQYF. The CDR3 nucleotides read TGCGCCAGCAGCTTGCTAACGGACGGACTAGCGGGGGCCCTAGATACGCAGTATTTT.

This chain connects TRBV6-5 to TRBJ2-1; D remains unclear. The CDR3 loop spans 13 amino acids. Per the germline V gene, CDR1 is MNHEY and CDR2 is SVGAGI. Trimming shortened V by 5 bases and J by 5 bases, and 10 bases separated the two germline ends. The CDR3 protein is CASSDGLNNEQFF. The CDR3 bases are TGTGCCAGCAGTGACGGGCTTAACAATGAGCAGTTCTTC.

The rearrangement uses TRBV20-1 and TRBJ2-7; perhaps TRBD2 as D (6 bases). This CDR3 spans 12 amino acids. Germline CDR1 DFQATT, CDR2 SNEGSKA (reference sequence). The ends were cut back, 6 bases at V and 2 bases at J, with 11 bases in the middle. The CDR3 DNA reads as TGCAGTGCCCGGGACTGGACCTACGAGCAGTACTTC. Translating gives CSARDWTYEQYF.

This rearrangement joins TRBV27 to TRBJ2-5; 9 positions match TRBD1. The assigned J gene may be wrong: the sequence end matches TRBJ2-7 better. The CDR3 has 15 amino acids. The germline V gene encodes CDR1 MNHEY and CDR2 SMNVEV (reference sequence). As DNA, the CDR3 is TGTGCCAGCAGTCCCACGACAGGGGGAATCGACGAGCAGTACTTC. It translates to CASSPTTGGIDEQYF.